The 19 T cell receptor beta chains presented below share a single source sample, sequenced in a study of beta chain features in type 1 diabetes. General study results and limits: The study found moderately but significantly shorter TCRB CDR3s in all four CD4+ subsets of Type 1 diabetes patients.

Their cognate antigens are unknown. Every bit of the isolated RNA underwent reverse transcription, so sequencing read expressed TCRB transcripts. Assay used: immunoSEQ multiplex PCR; TCRdb lists only in-frame clones, some missing. The table has under 850,000 clones, about an eighth seen once. Sequences were obtained from naive CD4+ T cells from blood. Receptors originate from a young man with type 1 diabetes.

With respect to this clone: Other DNA sequences in the same sample also yield this CDR3. The rearrangement uses TRBV30 and TRBJ1-2; perhaps TRBD1 as D (5 bases). CDR1 GTSNPN and CDR2 SVGIG come from the germline V gene (reference sequence). The length of the CDR3 is 12 residues. The ends were cut back, 5 bases at V and 1 base at J, with 8 bases in the middle. The CDR3 reads CAWSTVNYGYTF. CDR3 DNA: TGTGCCTGGTCGACAGTTAACTATGGCTACACCTTC.

The chain combines TRBV5-1 with TRBJ2-1; 8 bases line up with TRBD2. V shed 4 bases and J 1 base; nucleotides not matched to a gene: 7. In germline, CDR1 is SGHRS, CDR2 YFSETQ. The CDR3 is 16 residues long. DNA for the CDR3: TGCGCCAGCAGCAGATCACTAGCGGATTCCTACAATGAGCAGTTCTTC. Amino acids: CASSRSLADSYNEQFF.

The V and J genes are TRBV7-2 and TRBJ1-1, with a possible D match to TRBD1 (5 bases). There are 15 residues in the CDR3. Per germline, CDR1 SGHTA and CDR2 FQGNSA. Trimming cost V 1 base and J 5 bases, with 14 bases left between them. This CDR3 is CASSLGAGMRTEAFF. The CDR3 DNA sequence: TGTGCCAGCAGCTTAGGGGCAGGGATGAGGACTGAAGCTTTCTTT.

The gene calls are TRBV15 and TRBJ1-5; TRBD1 is a possible D gene (6 bases). The V and J ends lost 3 bases and 4 bases respectively, with 13 bases between them. This CDR3 is built from 15 residues. The V gene's germline CDR1 is LNHNV and CDR2 YYDKDF (reference sequence). The CDR3, as DNA: TGTGCCACCAGCAGCAGGGGAGACGGTAATCAGCCCCAGCATTTT. The encoded protein is CATSSRGDGNQPQHF.

V is TRBV7-9 and J is TRBJ2-1, with D possibly being TRBD2 (5 bases). This CDR3 spans 14 amino acids. V gave up 2 bases and J gave up 8 bases, with 13 bases separating them. Germline CDR1 and CDR2: SEHNR and FQNEAQ (reference sequence). The CDR3 DNA follows: TGTGCCAGCAGCTTATCGGGTACTAGTTATGAGCAGTTCTTC. It codes for CASSLSGTSYEQFF.

The chain joins TRBV5-4 to TRBJ2-1; weak D call: TRBD1 (6 bases). V shed 1 base and J shed 7 bases, with 15 bases lying between them. Per germline, CDR1 SGHNT and CDR2 YYREEE (reference sequence). This CDR3 has 15 residues. The CDR3 sequence is CASSLLQGPGNEQFF. In DNA, the CDR3 is TGTGCCAGCAGCTTGTTACAGGGACCGGGGAATGAGCAGTTCTTC.

The V call is TRBV29-1, the J call TRBJ1-1, with D tentatively TRBD1 (5 bases). Trimming removed 2 bases at V and 0 bases at J, with 13 bases between. Germline CDR1 SQVTM, CDR2 ANQGSEA. The CDR3 extends over 15 amino acids. CDR3 in DNA: TGCAGCGTTGAAAAAGGGACGGTTTTGAACACTGAAGCTTTCTTT. The encoded protein is CSVEKGTVLNTEAFF.

The chain recombines TRBV10-3 with TRBJ2-7; 9 bases align to TRBD1. The V gene end was trimmed by 11 bases and the J gene end by 5 bases; junction bases not matched to a gene: 7. The CDR3 is made up of 12 amino acids. Germline loops: CDR1 ENHRY, CDR2 SYGVKD. The DNA of the CDR3 is TGTGCCGTGAGACAGGGGGGCAACGAGCAGTACTTC. Translating gives CAVRQGGNEQYF.

The chain employs TRBV28 and TRBJ2-7; 7 bases map to TRBD2. From germline, CDR1 is MDHEN and CDR2 SYDVKM. The CDR3 spans 12 residues. J was trimmed by 6 bases and V by 8 bases; bases with no gene match: 7. Written as DNA, the CDR3 is TGTGCCAGCCAACCGGCTAGCGGCGAGCAGTACTTC. The encoded protein is CASQPASGEQYF.

This clone has just a few counts. This sample also contains other DNA sequences that code for the same CDR3. V is TRBV18 and J is TRBJ1-1, with D uncertain. The CDR3 is 13 amino acids. Trimming stripped 6 bases from V and 3 bases from J, with 11 bases between. CDR1 KGHSH and CDR2 LQKENI come from the germline V gene. The CDR3 DNA is TGTGCCAGCTCCCAGGCTGGGGACACTGAAGCTTTCTTT. Protein product: CASSQAGDTEAFF. Based on the CDR3 plus reference TRBV18 and TRBJ1-1, the full variable domain is NAGVMQNPRHLVRRRGQEARLRCSPMKGHSHVYWYRQLPEEGLKFMVYLQKENIIDESGMPKERFSAEFPKEGPSILRIQQVVRGDSAAYFCASSQAGDTEAFFGQGTRLTVV.

The J gene is TRBJ2-5, the V gene TRBV9, with D perhaps matching TRBD1 (6 bases). The germline V gene encodes CDR1 SGDLS and CDR2 YYNGEE. The CDR3 has 13 residues. The V end lost 2 bases, the J end lost 5 bases, and 10 bases lay between the germline ends. This chain's CDR3 is CASSVRGTETQYF. For the CDR3, the DNA is TGTGCCAGCAGCGTGAGGGGGACGGAGACCCAGTACTTC. Complete variable domain (other parts from reference TRBV9 and TRBJ2-5): DSGVTQTPKHLITATGQRVTLRCSPRSGDLSVYWYQQSLDQGLQFLIQYYNGEERAKGNILERFSAQQFPDLHSELNLSSLELGDSALYFCASSVRGTETQYFGPGTRLLVL.

The chain is built from TRBV28 and TRBJ1-1; D remains unclear. The germline gives CDR1 MDHEN, CDR2 SYDVKM. Trimming left V 4 bases short and J 4 bases short, with 10 bases between. The CDR3 spans 13 residues. The CDR3 DNA follows: TGTGCCAGCAGTTCTGGGGAAAGCACTGAAGCTTTCTTT. Amino acid sequence: CASSSGESTEAFF.

This clone occurred a few times. The rearrangement links TRBV6-5 to TRBJ2-1, with 8 bases fitting TRBD1. The germline gives CDR1 MNHEY, CDR2 SVGAGI. J lost 4 bases, V lost 4 bases, and 9 bases had no gene match. The CDR3 spans 16 residues. CDR3 in amino acids: CASSSPLGTGYNEQFF. Written as DNA, the CDR3 is TGTGCCAGCAGTTCCCCCTTAGGGACAGGATACAATGAGCAGTTCTTC.

This sequence joins TRBV4-2 and TRBJ1-2; D remains unclear. V was cut by 0 bases and J by 6 bases, with 11 bases left in between. The CDR3 contains 14 residues. Germline assignment: CDR1 LGHNA and CDR2 YNFKEQ. CDR3 bases: TGTGCCAGCAGCCAAGATATCACGGCTAATGGCTACACCTTC. Its translation: CASSQDITANGYTF.

This clone came up a few times. The chain recombines TRBV7-9 with TRBJ2-7, with D maybe TRBD2 (6 bases). There are 14 residues in the CDR3. Germline V CDR1 and CDR2: SEHNR, FQNEAQ (reference sequence). Deletions cut 1 base from V and 2 bases from J, with 9 bases between. CDR3 nucleotides: TGTGCCAGCAGCTTAGATAGCGGCCCCTACGAGCAGTACTTC. Translating it yields CASSLDSGPYEQYF.

This sequence joins TRBV27 and TRBJ2-3, with D possibly TRBD1 on 6 matching bases. The V and J ends lost 6 bases and 2 bases respectively, with 12 bases between them. The V gene's germline CDR1 is MNHEY and CDR2 SMNVEV (reference sequence). The CDR3 covers 14 residues. This CDR3 is CASSPDSHTDTQYF. CDR3 bases: TGTGCCAGCAGCCCGGACAGCCACACAGATACGCAGTATTTT.

This rearrangement joins TRBV6-6 to TRBJ2-3; TRBD2 matches at 8 bases. CDR3 size: 16 residues. CDR1 is MNHNY, CDR2 SVGAGI, per germline (reference sequence). V shed 4 bases, J shed 2 bases, and the junction held 8 bases outside the gene matches. The CDR3 region is CASSSQGLGATDTQYF. The CDR3 region has the DNA TGTGCCAGCAGTTCCCAGGGACTAGGGGCCACAGATACGCAGTATTTT.

This clone was picked up a small number of times. This chain's CDR3 is CASSNVAVPLHF. In DNA, the CDR3 is TGTGCCAGCAGTAACGTCGCAGTACCCCTCCACTTT. The V and J genes are TRBV28 and TRBJ1-6, with no clear D. Per the germline V gene, CDR1 is MDHEN and CDR2 is SYDVKM. CDR3 length: 12 residues. With 5 bases removed from V and 12 bases from J, the gap between germline ends came to 11 bases.

The chain uses TRBV5-1 and TRBJ1-2, with TRBD1 matching 8 bases. The junction had 7 bases not matched to a gene; V was cut back by 5 bases and J by 1 base. CDR3 length: 15 residues. CDR1 is SGHRS and CDR2 is YFSETQ in the germline V gene. The CDR3 nucleotides read TGCGCCAGCAGGATGGATACAGGGGGTAACTATGGCTACACCTTC. Its translation is CASRMDTGGNYGYTF.